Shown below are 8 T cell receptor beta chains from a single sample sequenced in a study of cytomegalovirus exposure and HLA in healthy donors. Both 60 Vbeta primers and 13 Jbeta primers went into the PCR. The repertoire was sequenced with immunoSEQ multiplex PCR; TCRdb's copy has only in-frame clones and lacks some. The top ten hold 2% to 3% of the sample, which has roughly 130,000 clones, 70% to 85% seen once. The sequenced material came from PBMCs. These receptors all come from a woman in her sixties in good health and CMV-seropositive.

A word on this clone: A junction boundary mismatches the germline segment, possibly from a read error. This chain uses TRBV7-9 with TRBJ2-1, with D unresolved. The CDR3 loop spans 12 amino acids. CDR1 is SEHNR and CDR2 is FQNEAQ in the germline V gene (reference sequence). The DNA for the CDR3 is TGTTCCAGCAGAACTATAACCGGTGAGCAGTTCTTC. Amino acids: CSSRTITGEQFF.

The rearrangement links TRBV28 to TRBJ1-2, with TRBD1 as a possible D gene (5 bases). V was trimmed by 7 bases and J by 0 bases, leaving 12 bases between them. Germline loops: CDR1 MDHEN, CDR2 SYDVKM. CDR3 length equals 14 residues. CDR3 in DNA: TGTGCCAGCAAGGGGATCTCGTCTAACTATGGCTACACCTTC. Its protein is CASKGISSNYGYTF.

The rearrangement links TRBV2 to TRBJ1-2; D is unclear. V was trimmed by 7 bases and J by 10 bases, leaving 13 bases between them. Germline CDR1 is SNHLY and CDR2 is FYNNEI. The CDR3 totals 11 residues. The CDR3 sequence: CASNPEEDYTF. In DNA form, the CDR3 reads TGTGCCAGCAACCCGGAGGAAGACTACACCTTC.

The CDR3 reads CAISESISSGGAYNEQFF. In nucleotides, the CDR3 is TGTGCCATCAGTGAGTCGATATCTAGCGGGGGGGCCTACAATGAGCAGTTCTTC. V is TRBV10-3 and J is TRBJ2-1; TRBD2 aligns across 12 bases. This CDR3 spans 18 amino acids. CDR1 and CDR2 from the germline V gene are ENHRY and SYGVKD. J gave up 2 bases and V 0 bases, and 5 bases lay outside the gene matches.

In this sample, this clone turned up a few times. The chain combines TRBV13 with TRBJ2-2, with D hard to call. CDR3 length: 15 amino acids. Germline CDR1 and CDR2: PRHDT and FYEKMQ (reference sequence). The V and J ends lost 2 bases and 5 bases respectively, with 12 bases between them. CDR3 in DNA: TGTGCCAGCAGCTTACCGACAACTCTTACCGGGGAGCTGTTTTTT. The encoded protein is CASSLPTTLTGELFF.

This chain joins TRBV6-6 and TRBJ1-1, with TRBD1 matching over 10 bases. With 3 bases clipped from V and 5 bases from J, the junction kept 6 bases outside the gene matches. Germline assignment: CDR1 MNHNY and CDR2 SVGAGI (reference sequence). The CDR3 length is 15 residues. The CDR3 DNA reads TGTGCCAGCAGTTATGGACAGGGGGGACGTACTGAAGCTTTCTTT. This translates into CASSYGQGGRTEAFF.

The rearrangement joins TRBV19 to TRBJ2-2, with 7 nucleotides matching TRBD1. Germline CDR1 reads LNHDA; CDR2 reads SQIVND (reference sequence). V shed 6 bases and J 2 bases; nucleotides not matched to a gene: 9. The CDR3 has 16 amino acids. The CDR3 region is CASSLPGTDNTGELFF. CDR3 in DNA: TGTGCCAGTAGCCTACCTGGGACAGATAACACCGGGGAGCTGTTTTTT.

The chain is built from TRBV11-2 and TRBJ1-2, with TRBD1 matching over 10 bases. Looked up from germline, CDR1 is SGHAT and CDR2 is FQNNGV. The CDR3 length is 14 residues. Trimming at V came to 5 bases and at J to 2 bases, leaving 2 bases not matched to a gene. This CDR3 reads CASSGTGVNYGYTF. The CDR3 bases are TGTGCCAGCAGCGGGACAGGGGTGAACTATGGCTACACCTTC.